Each of the 27 T cell receptor beta chains below was sequenced from the same sample in a study of technical replicates of blood from a handful of donors (dated by TCRdb to 2016 to 2017). Library generation was performed with the immunoSEQ multiplex PCR assay. TCRdb carries this immuneACCESS record with in-frame sequences only. Its versions omit some clonotypes, under half of them owing to an unresolved V gene in the studies checked, with the rest unexplained. The sample table lists approximately 97,000 clones, about 96% of them with a count of one. Together, the top ten hold approximately 0.37% of the sample. Material: T cells isolated from PBMCs. These receptors originate from a human donor in good health.

The chain uses TRBV28 and TRBJ1-2; D remains unclear. The CDR3 spans 12 residues. Germline-derived CDR1 and CDR2 are MDHEN and SYDVKM. V dropped 1 base and J dropped 8 bases, with 8 bases sitting between them. The CDR3 DNA sequence: TGTGCCAGCAGTTTATCGGGTAGAGGCTACACCTTC. It encodes CASSLSGRGYTF.

The genes are TRBV19 and TRBJ1-2, with D unclear. The CDR3 is made up of 13 amino acids. In germline, CDR1 is LNHDA, CDR2 SQIVND (reference sequence). The germline V and J ends were trimmed by 0 bases and 6 bases, with 8 bases remaining between them. The CDR3 sequence: CASSIDGDNGYTF. The CDR3 DNA reads TGTGCCAGTAGTATAGACGGGGATAATGGCTACACCTTC.

The chain has TRBV4-3 and TRBJ1-3; D call uncertain. The CDR3 sequence is 15 residues long. The germline V and J ends were trimmed by 0 bases and 0 bases, with 6 bases remaining between them. CDR1 is LGHNA and CDR2 is YSLEER in the germline V gene. The CDR3, as DNA: TGCGCCAGCAGCCAAGAGTTTATCTCTGGAAACACCATATATTTT. Translating it yields CASSQEFISGNTIYF.

This clone was seen a handful of times. The chain combines TRBV9 with TRBJ2-3, with 8 positions matching TRBD2. The germline V gene encodes CDR1 SGDLS and CDR2 YYNGEE. The CDR3 runs 15 residues. V was pared by 0 bases and J by 3 bases, with 3 bases of the junction left unmatched. CDR3 DNA: TGTGCCAGCAGCGTAGCGGGAGGGCTAACAGATACGCAGTATTTT. Residues: CASSVAGGLTDTQYF.

The chain combines TRBV4-3 with TRBJ1-2; 7 bases align to TRBD1. Unmatched junction bases numbered 4, after V lost 1 base and J lost 2 bases. Per germline, CDR1 LGHNA and CDR2 YSLEER. The CDR3 has 15 amino acids. The CDR3 sequence is CASSQADRQNYGYTF. As DNA, the CDR3 is TGCGCCAGCAGCCAAGCGGACAGGCAGAACTATGGCTACACCTTC.

The chain carries TRBV27 and TRBJ1-2; D is unclear. This CDR3 is built from 13 residues. Trimming took off 2 bases at V and 4 bases at J, with 8 bases between the two ends. Per the germline V gene, CDR1 is MNHEY and CDR2 is SMNVEV (reference sequence). This CDR3 reads CASSLTAGYGYTF. CDR3 coding DNA: TGTGCCAGCAGTTTAACGGCAGGCTATGGCTACACCTTC.

The chain combines TRBV6-5 with TRBJ1-2; TRBD1 might be the D (5 bases). CDR1 and CDR2 (germline): MNHEY, SVGAGI. The CDR3 is 12 residues long. Trimming left V 6 bases short and J 5 bases short, with 10 bases between. CDR3 region: CASRGLGYGYTF. The CDR3, as DNA: TGTGCCAGCAGGGGGCTAGGGTATGGCTACACCTTC.

The chain combines TRBV4-1 with TRBJ2-1; TRBD2 aligns across 13 bases. V gave up 1 base and J gave up 6 bases; unmatched junction bases: 3. CDR3 length: 16 amino acids. Germline loops: CDR1 MGHRA, CDR2 YSYEKL. The CDR3 DNA is TGCGCCAGCAGCCAAGGACTAGCGGGAGGCTCCAATGAGCAGTTCTTC. Amino acid sequence: CASSQGLAGGSNEQFF.

J is TRBJ2-1 and V is TRBV7-3; D perhaps matches TRBD2 (6 bases). V was shortened by 2 bases and J by 1 base, with 6 bases between the two germline ends. Germline V lookup: CDR1 SGHTA, CDR2 FQGTGA. This CDR3 has 14 residues. The CDR3 sequence: CASSLAGSYNEQFF. The CDR3 bases are TGTGCCAGCAGCTTAGCGGGATCCTACAATGAGCAGTTCTTC. Variable domain in full (rest from reference TRBV7-3 and TRBJ2-1): GAGVSQTPSNKVTEKGKYVELRCDPISGHTALYWYRQSLGQGPEFLIYFQGTGAADDSGLPNDRFFAVRPEGSVSTLKIQRTERGDSAVYLCASSLAGSYNEQFFGPGTRLTVL.

V usage is TRBV2 and J usage is TRBJ1-1, with 8 bases that match TRBD1. Trimming cost V 6 bases and J 0 bases; bases outside gene matches: 6. In germline, CDR1 is SNHLY, CDR2 FYNNEI. The CDR3 extends over 15 amino acids. The CDR3 loop is CASSPDRGLNTEAFF. The CDR3 DNA reads as TGTGCCAGCAGCCCAGACAGGGGCCTGAACACTGAAGCTTTCTTT.

Comment on this clone: The junction departs from germline at one end; a sequencing error may be responsible. The chain employs TRBV7-7 and TRBJ2-2; possible D gene TRBD1, 5 bases. The V gene's germline CDR1 is SSHAT and CDR2 FNYEAQ (reference sequence). The CDR3 loop spans 17 amino acids. The DNA for the CDR3 is TGTGCTAGCAGCTTAATTGGCAGTAGGGGTTTGGCCGGGGAGCTGTTTTTT. Residues: CASSLIGSRGLAGELFF.

The chain is built from TRBV2 and TRBJ2-7; D not certain. The CDR3 length is 11 residues. The germline gives CDR1 SNHLY, CDR2 FYNNEI. V was shortened by 3 bases and J by 7 bases, with 7 bases between the two germline ends. CDR3 in DNA: TGTGCCAGCAGTGAGATCGGGGAGCAGTACTTC. The encoded protein is CASSEIGEQYF.

This rearrangement joins TRBV4-1 to TRBJ2-1; 10 bases map to TRBD2. The V gene's germline CDR1 is MGHRA and CDR2 YSYEKL. The junction had 12 bases not matched to a gene; V was cut back by 4 bases and J by 0 bases. This CDR3 region has 19 residues. CDR3 amino acids: CASSRSPSGRLPSYNEQFF. CDR3 DNA sequence: TGCGCCAGCAGCCGCAGCCCTAGCGGGAGACTGCCCTCCTACAATGAGCAGTTCTTC.

This clone was recorded only once. J is TRBJ2-2 and V is TRBV19, with 9 bases lining up with TRBD1. CDR3 length: 19 amino acids. V trimming: 6 bases; J trimming: 7 bases; junction bases outside the gene matches: 21. CDR1 is LNHDA and CDR2 is SQIVND in the germline V gene (reference sequence). CDR3 bases: TGTGCCAGTAGCCCACGATTTACCGGGACAGGGTTAGGCGGCGGGGAGCTGTTTTTT. Translating it yields CASSPRFTGTGLGGGELFF.

The rearrangement uses TRBV5-1 and TRBJ2-3; D possibly corresponds to TRBD2 (6 bases). The CDR3 extends over 16 amino acids. CDR1 SGHRS and CDR2 YFSETQ come from the germline V gene. V lost 1 base and J 0 bases, leaving 12 bases between the germline ends. CDR3 protein: CASSLSWTTSTDTQYF. The CDR3 DNA is TGCGCCAGCAGCTTGTCGTGGACTACTAGCACAGATACGCAGTATTTT.

The chain couples TRBV10-2 to TRBJ2-5, with 9 nucleotides matching TRBD1. After removal of 6 bases from V and 3 bases from J, the junction contained 8 bases not matched to a gene. This CDR3 has 15 residues. Germline V gene lookup returns CDR1 WSHSY and CDR2 SAAADI. The CDR3 is CASRNRGRGEETQYF. The CDR3 DNA reads TGCGCCAGCAGAAACAGGGGGCGCGGAGAAGAGACCCAGTACTTC.

The chain uses TRBV19 and TRBJ2-1; 9 nucleotides agree with TRBD2. J gave up 4 bases and V 5 bases, and 12 bases lay outside the gene matches. There are 17 residues in the CDR3. Germline loops: CDR1 LNHDA, CDR2 SQIVND (reference sequence). The CDR3 protein is CASSSRVAGAKYNEQFF. As DNA, the CDR3 is TGTGCCAGTAGTTCTCGGGTAGCGGGAGCCAAATACAATGAGCAGTTCTTC.

This chain uses TRBV6-1 with TRBJ2-2, with a weak D call TRBD1 (5 bases). Germline V lookup: CDR1 MNHNS, CDR2 SASEGT. This CDR3 has 14 amino acids. The germline V and J ends were trimmed by 7 bases and 5 bases, with 14 bases remaining between them. The CDR3, as DNA: TGTGCCAGCATCCTTGGGGCAGGGACCGGGGAGCTGTTTTTT. Encoded protein: CASILGAGTGELFF.

The genes are TRBV5-1 and TRBJ1-3; D is possibly TRBD1 (6 bases). The V end was cut by 4 bases, the J end by 7 bases, with 18 bases between. The CDR3 spans 15 residues. Germline V lookup: CDR1 SGHRS, CDR2 YFSETQ. CDR3 sequence (DNA): TGCGCCAGCAGCATTCCCGGGACAAGTGGCAACACCATATATTTT. This codes for CASSIPGTSGNTIYF.

V and J are TRBV28 and TRBJ2-2; no clear D gene. The germline V gene has CDR1 MDHEN and CDR2 SYDVKM. The CDR3 is 14 amino acids. Trimming cost V 3 bases and J 7 bases, with 12 bases left between them. The chain's CDR3 is CASSFIGLGGELFF. The CDR3 region has the DNA TGTGCCAGCAGTTTCATCGGGTTGGGCGGGGAGCTGTTTTTT.

V usage is TRBV19 and J usage is TRBJ2-7; tentative D call: TRBD2 (5 bases). CDR3 length equals 11 residues. Germline V gives CDR1 LNHDA, CDR2 SQIVND (reference sequence). Between the trimmed V and J ends, which lost 6 bases and 4 bases, there was a span of 7 bases. The CDR3 is CASSRGYEQYF. CDR3 DNA sequence: TGTGCCAGTAGCCGGGGATACGAGCAGTACTTC.

The CDR3 spells CASSTGQYEQYF. The CDR3 region has the DNA TGTGCCAGCAGCACCGGACAGTACGAGCAGTACTTC. J is TRBJ2-7 and V is TRBV7-8, with D possibly matching TRBD1 (6 bases). V was trimmed by 5 bases and J by 4 bases, leaving 9 bases between them. The V gene's germline CDR1 is SGHVS and CDR2 FQNEAQ. The CDR3 has 12 amino acids. Drawing the rest from reference TRBV7-8 and TRBJ2-7, the complete variable domain is GAGVSQSPRYKVAKRGQDVALRCDPISGHVSLFWYQQALGQGPEFLTYFQNEAQLDKSGLPSDRFFAERPEGSVSTLKIQRTQQEDSAVYLCASSTGQYEQYFGPGTRLTVT.

The chain combines TRBV4-2 with TRBJ1-4, with 7 bases aligning to TRBD1. The CDR3 length is 12 residues. Trimming removed 7 bases from V and 8 bases from J; junction bases left unmatched: 4. The V gene's germline CDR1 is LGHNA and CDR2 YNFKEQ. CDR3 protein: CASTGGGEKLFF. In DNA form, the CDR3 reads TGTGCCAGCACCGGAGGGGGCGAAAAACTGTTTTTT.

This rearrangement joins TRBV19 to TRBJ2-3; D gene unclear. Germline V gene sequence: CDR1 LNHDA, CDR2 SQIVND (reference sequence). The CDR3 covers 16 residues. V was trimmed by 4 bases and J by 0 bases, leaving 14 bases between them. CDR3 sequence (DNA): TGTGCCAGTAGTAACCAACAGAGAACTAGCACAGATACGCAGTATTTT. It is translated as CASSNQQRTSTDTQYF.

The J gene is TRBJ1-5, the V gene TRBV27; the D is unclear. This CDR3 is 17 amino acids long. Trimming took 1 base from V and 1 from J, leaving 14 bases between them. Germline V lookup: CDR1 MNHEY, CDR2 SMNVEV (reference sequence). The CDR3 reads CASSLYPEDGSNQPQHF. The DNA of the CDR3 is TGTGCCAGCAGTTTATACCCGGAGGATGGGAGCAATCAGCCCCAGCATTTT.

This rearrangement joins TRBV20-1 to TRBJ1-2; D remains ambiguous. The CDR3 has 11 amino acids. Trimming stripped 1 base from V and 8 bases from J, with 8 bases between. Germline values: CDR1 DFQATT, CDR2 SNEGSKA (reference sequence). The CDR3 loop reads CSARAPGGYTF. The CDR3 region has the DNA TGCAGTGCTAGAGCTCCGGGAGGCTACACCTTC.

The V and J genes are TRBV29-1 and TRBJ2-5; 7 bases are shared with TRBD1. Germline V lookup: CDR1 SQVTM, CDR2 ANQGSEA. V trimming: 6 bases; J trimming: 4 bases; junction bases outside the gene matches: 8. The CDR3 runs to 13 residues. CDR3 sequence: CSVRQGPSETQYF. For the CDR3, the DNA is TGCAGCGTCCGACAGGGCCCGTCAGAGACCCAGTACTTC.